A selection of T cell receptor beta chains follows, all from one sample in a study of blood T cell repertoires in COVID-19. Profiling relied on immunoSEQ multiplex PCR, and the TCRdb table lists in-frame clones only, not all of them. The sample has under 300,000 clones, 84% seen once; the top ten hold about 1.5%. Source material: peripheral blood. All receptors come from a woman in her thirties or forties who had recovered from COVID-19. The CDR3 runs from the conserved cysteine through the conserved F or W. The order of the fields is J gene, clone size, V gene, D gene, CDR3 protein, CDR3 DNA. A D gene is named only where the DNA matches it firmly. Expanded clones get a size class; other rows say once, few or many, or leave the size out.

>TRBJ1-1|few|TRBV19|TRBD1
CASKGTAPEAFF
TGTGCCAGTAAGGGGACAGCGCCTGAAGCTTTCTTT
>TRBJ1-2|NA|TRBV14|NA
CASSPQKGNYGYTF
TGTGCCAGCAGCCCACAGAAGGGGAACTATGGCTACACCTTC
>TRBJ1-1|NA|TRBV3-1/TRBV3-2|TRBD1
CASSPRQGETEAFF
TGTGCCAGCAGCCCGAGACAGGGTGAGACTGAAGCTTTCTTT
>TRBJ2-5|NA|TRBV6-1|NA
CASSEMTRQETQYF
TGTGCCAGCAGTGAAATGACACGGCAAGAGACCCAGTACTTC
>TRBJ2-7|few|TRBV2|TRBD1
CASSEMRQGANEQYF
TGTGCCAGCAGTGAAATGAGGCAGGGGGCGAACGAGCAGTACTTC
>TRBJ2-3|many|TRBV4-3|TRBD2
CASSQDLAGATDTQYF
TGCGCCAGCAGCCAAGATTTAGCGGGGGCCACAGATACGCAGTATTTT
>TRBJ2-3|NA|TRBV5-1|TRBD1
CASSPNRDRETDTQYF
TGCGCCAGCAGCCCAAACCGGGACAGGGAGACAGATACGCAGTATTTT
>TRBJ2-6|NA|TRBV11-3|TRBD1
CASSLRGQRISGANVLTF
TGTGCCAGCAGCTTAAGGGGACAGCGAATCTCTGGGGCCAACGTCCTGACTTTC
>TRBJ1-1|NA|TRBV7-9|NA
CASSPPGWGGNTEAFF
TGTGCCAGCAGCCCCCCCGGGTGGGGCGGGAACACTGAAGCTTTCTTT
>TRBJ2-2|few|TRBV7-2|NA
CASTYEVGELFF
TGTGCCAGCACCTACGAGGTCGGGGAGCTGTTTTTT
>TRBJ1-4|NA|TRBV2|NA
CASSIRGHEKLFF
TGTGCCAGCAGTATCAGGGGCCATGAAAAACTGTTTTTT
>TRBJ1-5|NA|TRBV27|TRBD1
CASSPLDRDQPQHF
TGTGCCAGCAGTCCTTTGGACAGGGATCAGCCCCAGCATTTT
>TRBJ2-3|NA|TRBV4-2|TRBD2
CASSQGADSGVLFTDTQYF
TGTGCCAGCAGCCAAGGGGCCGATAGCGGGGTCCTCTTCACAGATACGCAGTATTTT
>TRBJ2-3|NA|TRBV6-4|NA
CASSRRGQGTDTQYF
TGTGCCAGCAGTAGGAGGGGGCAAGGCACAGATACGCAGTATTTT
>TRBJ1-5|NA|TRBV7-2|NA
CASSLAIGGHQPQHF
TGTGCCAGCAGCTTAGCAATCGGAGGGCATCAGCCCCAGCATTTT
>TRBJ1-1|NA|TRBV9|TRBD1
CASNTGVANTEAFF
TGTGCCAGCAATACAGGGGTGGCGAACACTGAAGCTTTCTTT
>TRBJ1-3|NA|TRBV7-2|NA
CASSLEQGFGNTIYF
TGTGCCAGCAGCTTAGAACAGGGATTTGGAAACACCATATATTTT
>TRBJ2-5|NA|TRBV9|NA
CASSLWGGQETQYF
TGTGCCAGCAGCTTATGGGGAGGCCAAGAGACCCAGTACTTC
>TRBJ2-1|NA|TRBV7-8|NA
CASSSARGGSDNEQFF
TGTGCCAGCAGCTCAGCGCGGGGAGGCTCCGACAATGAGCAGTTCTTC
>TRBJ2-2|NA|TRBV5-1|NA
CASSLEGTGELFF
TGCGCCAGCAGCTTGGAGGGGACCGGGGAGCTGTTTTTT
>TRBJ2-7|NA|TRBV21-1|NA
CASSKPGTPSPYEQYF
TGTGCCAGCAGCAAACCGGGGACACCTAGCCCCTACGAGCAGTACTTC
>TRBJ2-7|NA|TRBV29-1|TRBD1
CSVGQGVREQYF
TGCAGCGTGGGACAGGGAGTGAGGGAGCAGTACTTC
>TRBJ1-6|NA|TRBV30|NA
CAWSPSPDSPLHF
TGTGCCTGGAGTCCCTCCCCAGATTCACCCCTCCACTTT
>TRBJ1-3|NA|TRBV6-6|NA
CASSRHASGNTIYF
TGTGCCAGCAGTAGACACGCATCTGGAAACACCATATATTTT
>TRBJ2-7|NA|TRBV5-1|TRBD2
CASSLAPSGYEQYF
TGCGCCAGCAGCTTGGCTCCTAGCGGCTACGAGCAGTACTTC
>TRBJ2-3|few|TRBV7-3|TRBD2
CASSNGLAGLYTQYF
TGTGCCAGCAGCAACGGACTAGCGGGGCTCTACACGCAGTATTTT
>TRBJ2-1|NA|TRBV3-1/TRBV3-2|NA
CASSQVRQANEQFF
TGTGCCAGCAGCCAAGTGCGACAGGCGAATGAGCAGTTCTTC
>TRBJ1-2|NA|TRBV6-2/TRBV6-3|NA
CASSDRTGGDGYTF
TGTGCCAGCAGTGACCGGACGGGGGGGGATGGCTACACCTTC
>TRBJ2-3|NA|TRBV12-3/TRBV12-4|NA
CASSSGDTQYF
TGTGCCAGCAGTTCCGGAGATACGCAGTATTTT
>TRBJ2-7|NA|TRBV6-1|NA
CASSDPPRGTYEQYF
TGTGCCAGCAGTGATCCCCCAAGGGGTACCTACGAGCAGTACTTC
>TRBJ2-7|NA|TRBV5-4|NA
CASSLDRSYEQYF
TGTGCCAGCAGCTTGGACAGGTCATACGAGCAGTACTTC
>TRBJ1-5|NA|TRBV19|NA
CASTPRPGSNQPQHF
TGTGCCAGTACCCCACGCCCAGGCTCCAATCAGCCCCAGCATTTT
>TRBJ1-2|once|TRBV4-2|NA
CASSQDVVGSNYGYTF
TGTGCCAGCAGCCAAGACGTGGTCGGGTCGAACTATGGCTACACCTTC
>TRBJ2-3|NA|TRBV5-5|TRBD1
CASSSRSGGLTDTQYF
TGTGCCAGCAGCTCTCGGTCAGGGGGCTTAACAGATACGCAGTATTTT
>TRBJ1-2|few|TRBV2|NA
CASSDSPRSDGYTF
TGTGCCAGCAGTGATTCCCCCCGTTCAGATGGCTACACCTTC
>TRBJ2-5|NA|TRBV7-9|TRBD1
CASSSQGAQETQYF
TGTGCCAGCAGCTCACAGGGGGCCCAAGAGACCCAGTACTTC
>TRBJ1-6|NA|TRBV6-5|TRBD1
CASRTGVNSPLHF
TGTGCCAGCAGGACAGGGGTTAATTCACCCCTCCACTTT
>TRBJ2-3|NA|TRBV7-9|TRBD2
CASSLSFSGGAPDTQYF
TGTGCCAGCAGCTTATCGTTTAGCGGGGGGGCCCCAGATACGCAGTATTTT
>TRBJ1-6|few|TRBV6-5|NA
CASRSAQGLNSPLHF
TGTGCCAGCAGAAGCGCACAGGGCCTTAATTCACCCCTCCACTTT
>TRBJ2-6|NA|TRBV10-1|NA
CATRVDSSGANVLTF
TGCGCCACCCGGGTTGACAGTTCAGGGGCCAACGTCCTGACTTTC
>TRBJ2-7|NA|TRBV7-2|TRBD1
CASSAQGAGDEQYF
TGTGCCAGCAGCGCACAGGGGGCGGGCGACGAGCAGTACTTC
>TRBJ2-2|NA|TRBV5-8|NA
CASSFMTRRDTGELFF
TGTGCCAGCAGCTTCATGACACGGCGGGACACCGGGGAGCTGTTTTTT
>TRBJ1-2|NA|TRBV4-2|NA
CASSQDLRGRETNYGYTF
TGTGCCAGCAGCCAAGATCTGCGTGGTCGGGAGACTAACTATGGCTACACCTTC